This T cell receptor beta chain was identified in a study of cytomegalovirus exposure and HLA in healthy donors (dated by TCRdb to about 2017). For context, the study as a whole: According to an earlier analysis of several hundred of the donors, 200 million or so T cells yielded roughly 110 million unique TCR beta sequences and about 300 Gb of sequence data. The aim of the study was to test whether cataloging public T cell receptors could identify signatures of past pathogen exposure. To predict cytomegalovirus infection status, the study brought together high-throughput TCR immunosequencing, statistical association of individual TCRs with disease status, and machine learning. The study profiled the T cell repertoires of about 640 subjects by immunosequencing and related them to cytomegalovirus serostatus. In the later analysis, no new phenotypic data were used to find candidate immune exposures; instead, reliance was placed on TCR beta sequences and their occurrence across donors. HLA typing included class I and class II loci at four-digit resolution. The genetic ancestry cluster associated with self-reported Caucasian donors included about four fifths of the 398 genotyped donors. Genome-wide SNP genotypes for about three fifths of the roughly 670 donors were used in a later genetic analysis, which treated that subset as a discovery cohort. An early release that covered some 630 HLA-typed donors contained approximately 300 gigabases of sequencing data and about 84 million unique TCR sequences. On average, 235,054 unique TCR beta nucleotide sequences were sequenced per donor among fewer than 500 genotyped donors of the cohort, with 15% to 20% of those sequences being non-productive. Donor age, sex, ethnicity and CMV serostatus were compiled together with the repertoire data. The number of donors typed differed by locus, with roughly 629-640 for A, B, C, DRB1 and DQB1, around 500 for DQA1, 606 for DPA1, and around 450 for DPB1. An earlier analysis of roughly 600 of the donors used high-throughput TCR beta sequencing to judge whether each TCR beta V gene segment behaved as functional or pseudogenic. Five DR-DQ haplotypes were handled as single units for association and clustering because linkage in the cohort was strong. A later analysis re-examined previously published TCR beta repertoires from more than 650 donors and added high-resolution HLA genotyping to investigate patterns of TCR occurrence. Along with the approximately 700-subject first cohort, a separate validation cohort of 120 different subjects was used. Every discovery cohort repertoire had been produced on one sequencing platform.

Receptor amplification or capture employed the immunoSEQ multiplex PCR assay. For the multiplex PCR, a mixture combining 60 forward primers for TCR Vbeta segments and 13 reverse primers for TCR Jbeta segments was used. The CDR3 region of rearranged TCR beta genes was amplified from genomic DNA by a multiplex PCR assay. Amplified TCR beta libraries were sequenced as 87-base-pair reads on the Illumina HiSeq System. The published analysis was carried out like this. In a later analysis, tens of millions of unique TCR beta chains were counted across the approximately 640 repertoires, and about 10 million of these chains were shared by at least two donors. To remove PCR and sequencing errors, raw reads were error-corrected and collapsed into unique sequences using a nearest-neighbor algorithm that merged closely related sequences. CDR3 sequences were aligned to IMGT reference sequences to assign V, D and J gene segments. For a sequence to be retained, at least a six-nucleotide match to both a V gene segment and a J gene segment was required. A rearrangement was called productive if the CDR3 had no stop codons and remained in frame with V and J, and every other rearrangement was called non-productive. Following IMGT convention, CDR3 was defined as the stretch from the second conserved V-encoded cysteine up to the conserved J-encoded phenylalanine. In an earlier analysis of 500 to 650 of the donors, sequences lacking an unambiguous match to a single V gene segment were excluded. In an earlier analysis of a few hundred of the donors, V segments were called functional above 56.7% productive rearrangements and were called segregating when the between-donor standard deviation exceeded 5%. To diagnose cytomegalovirus status from the catalog of TCR beta chain sequences, a statistical classification framework was built. A later analysis assigned V and J genes by comparing TCR nucleotide sequences with IMGT/GENE-DB human TR gene sequences. A later analysis assigned CDR3 sequences and most-parsimonious VDJ recombination scenarios with the TCRdist pipeline. In a later analysis, every TCR beta chain was defined by the combination of its CDR3 amino acid sequence and its V-gene family, and reads without a unique V-gene family were dropped. A later analysis removed nearly 600 highly shared, low-generation-probability nucleotide sequences to deal with suspected cross-contamination and a sequencing artifact. In a later analysis, a clonal expansion index for each public chain was calculated from normalized within-repertoire ranks of inferred template counts. In a later analysis, generation probabilities were computed with a VDJ recombination model fitted to out-of-frame rearrangements, and the resulting probabilities were checked against IGoR. In a later analysis, TCR-TCR, TCR-HLA and TCR-CMV co-occurrence was scored with hypergeometric tests, and a repertoire-size bias correction was applied to TCR pairs. False discovery rates were estimated in a later analysis by permuting HLA or CMV assignments 20 times. In a later analysis, co-occurring TCRs were grouped with DBSCAN, and TCRdist sequence similarity was added when clustering was performed within HLA-allele-positive subsets. Co-occurrence clustering excluded repertoires with fewer than 30,000 or more than 120,000 public chains, plus five with anomalous nucleotide sharing. What TCRdb holds here is the immuneACCESS table cut down to in-frame rearrangements. Part of the clones is not present; checked against another copy, under half of the missing clones reflect an unresolved V gene, and the others are unexplained. The V and J calls and the clone size are those of that table, but D and trimming were determined from the DNA. Within this sample are 180,000 or so clones, with over 70% of them counted one time only. More than 1.4% of the sample comes from the top ten.

V lost 4 bases and J lost 13 bases; the stretch between them is 21 bases long. Spanning cysteine to phenylalanine, the CDR3 consists of 13 amino acids. Of the read, only the CDR3 DNA is kept; its 39 bases are in frame from base 1. For CDR1 and CDR2, the germline V gene (reference sequence) lists SGHNT and YYREEE. This clone was found once. Its antigen is unknown. There are no base qualities to consult, and no much larger clone falls within one base. The cohort comprised 666 healthy bone marrow donors. At the time of sampling, every cohort member was nominally healthy, though immune exposures that went unrecorded were likely present. The donor was CMV seronegative and belonged to the group of approximately 320 seronegative cohort members. Every donor gave a peripheral blood sample, and the peripheral blood mononuclear cells from that sample were used for TCR beta sequencing. The Qiagen DNeasy Blood Extraction Kit was used to extract genomic DNA from the blood cell samples.

The full study reports these points: In a later analysis, TCR association rates were found to vary across HLA loci, with the most associated TCRs seen for DRB1 alleles and the fewest for HLA-C alleles. A later genetic analysis reported fewer N-insertions in productive TCRs among donors in an Asian-associated ancestry cluster than the roughly 690-donor mean. A later analysis reported that several top co-occurrence clusters appeared linked to parvovirus B19, influenza, CMV and Epstein-Barr virus. While some public TCRs were present in many individuals, most TCR sequences turned up only very rarely across donors. Only TCR beta chains were sequenced in this cohort, and the absence of alpha or paired-chain data limited detectable features. Because the 87-base-pair reads could not distinguish some IMGT-functional V segments, including TRBV6-2 and TRBV6-3, those segments were excluded. In vitro tests confirmed that a few of the cytomegalovirus-associated TCR beta chains recognize cytomegalovirus antigens. The authors suggested that the approach could potentially be generalized to other disease states and immunological phenotypes. An earlier analysis of approximately 570 of the donors showed that most TCR beta V segments appeared in productive rearrangements either about 87% or about 30% of the time, which broadly matched IMGT annotations. A cluster of highly shared sequence variants was judged likely to be a technical artifact of the sequencing pipeline. A later analysis found that most CMV-associated TCR beta chains appeared HLA-restricted, with HLA associations seemingly driven largely by CMV exposure. Because counts were too low, more than 15 rarely observed V segments, including chromosome 9 orphons, were excluded from the earlier analysis of around 640 of the donors. A total of fewer than 200 TCR beta chains were listed by the study as associated with cytomegalovirus. Presence/absence analyses assumed roughly uniform sequencing depth across donors, an assumption that may not hold. CMV serostatus was the only immune exposure information available for the cohort. Assigning TCR associations to individual alleles was difficult when HLA alleles, especially DR and DQ, strongly co-occurred. Cytomegalovirus status was reported to be diagnosed by the classifier with high specificity and sensitivity in both the original and validation cohorts. A later analysis associated about 18,000 TCR beta sequences with specific HLA alleles at a false discovery rate of 0.05. Correlated functional status among segregating V segments might be attributable to linkage disequilibrium, but an unknown experimental factor could not be ruled out. Because HLA typing was unavailable for some donors at each locus, only the typed subset was used in association tests. Compared with equally common non-associated chains, HLA-associated TCR beta chains in a later analysis were more clonally expanded and had lower generation probabilities. In a later genetic analysis, a missense DCLRE1C variant was associated with V-gene and J-gene trimming of TCR beta chains, and the association was replicated in an independent cohort. A further reported finding was that TCR beta sequences accurately predicted the HLA-A and HLA-B alleles for most subjects in the first cohort.

The sequence was collected from a man aged 18-30 years in good health and CMV-seronegative. The sequencing input was PBMCs. The chain joins TRBV5-4 to TRBJ2-7; perhaps TRBD2 is the D gene, with 6 bases matching. The CDR3 reads CASSTQGTGTPYF. The bases are TGTGCCAGCAGCACCCAGGGTACCGGGACTCCCTACTTC.